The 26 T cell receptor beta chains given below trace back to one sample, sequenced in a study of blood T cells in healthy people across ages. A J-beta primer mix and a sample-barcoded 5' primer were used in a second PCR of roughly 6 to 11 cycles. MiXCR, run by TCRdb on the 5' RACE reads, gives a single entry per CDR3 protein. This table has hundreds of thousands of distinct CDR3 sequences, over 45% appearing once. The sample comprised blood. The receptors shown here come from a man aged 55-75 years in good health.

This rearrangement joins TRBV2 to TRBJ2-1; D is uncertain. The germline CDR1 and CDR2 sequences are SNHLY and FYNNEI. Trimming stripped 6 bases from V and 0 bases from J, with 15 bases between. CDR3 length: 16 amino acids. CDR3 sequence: CASSTRRSGSYNEQFF. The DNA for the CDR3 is TGTGCCAGCAGCACGCGTCGGTCAGGCTCCTACAATGAGCAGTTCTTC.

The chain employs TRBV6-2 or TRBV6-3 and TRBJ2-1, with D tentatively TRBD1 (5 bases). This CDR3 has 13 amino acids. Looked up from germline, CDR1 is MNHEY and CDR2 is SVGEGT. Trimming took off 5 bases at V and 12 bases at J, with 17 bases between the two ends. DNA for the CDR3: TGTGCCAGCAGTGATCAGGTTTATACAGGGCAGTTCTTC. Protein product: CASSDQVYTGQFF.

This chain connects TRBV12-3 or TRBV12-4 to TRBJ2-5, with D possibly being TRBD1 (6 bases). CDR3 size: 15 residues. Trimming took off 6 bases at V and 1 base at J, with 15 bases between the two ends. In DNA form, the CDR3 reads TGTGCCAGCAGACTCACCGGGACATCCCAAGAGACCCAGTACTTC. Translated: CASRLTGTSQETQYF.

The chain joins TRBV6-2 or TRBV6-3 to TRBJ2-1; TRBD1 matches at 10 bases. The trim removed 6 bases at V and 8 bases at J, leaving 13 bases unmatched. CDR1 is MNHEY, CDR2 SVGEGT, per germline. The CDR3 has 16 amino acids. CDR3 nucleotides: TGTGCCAGCAGCCCCGGGACAGGGGTTCGGTACGATGAGCAGTTCTTC. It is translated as CASSPGTGVRYDEQFF.

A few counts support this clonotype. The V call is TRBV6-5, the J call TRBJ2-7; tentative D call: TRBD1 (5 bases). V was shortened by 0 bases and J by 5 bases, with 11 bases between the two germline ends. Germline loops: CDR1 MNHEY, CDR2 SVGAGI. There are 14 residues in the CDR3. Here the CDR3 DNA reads TGTGCCAGCAGTTACTCGATGGGGCGCGACGAGCAGTACTTC. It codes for CASSYSMGRDEQYF.

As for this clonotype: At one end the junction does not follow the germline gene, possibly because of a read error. CDR3 in DNA: TGCGGTGCTCGGTCGGGTCTAGCAGGGAATGAGCAGTTCTTC. It is translated as CGARSGLAGNEQFF. The chain joins TRBV20-1 to TRBJ2-1; perhaps D is TRBD1 or TRBD2 (5 bases each). This CDR3 has 14 residues. Germline V gene data show CDR1 as DFQATT and CDR2 as SNEGSKA (reference sequence).

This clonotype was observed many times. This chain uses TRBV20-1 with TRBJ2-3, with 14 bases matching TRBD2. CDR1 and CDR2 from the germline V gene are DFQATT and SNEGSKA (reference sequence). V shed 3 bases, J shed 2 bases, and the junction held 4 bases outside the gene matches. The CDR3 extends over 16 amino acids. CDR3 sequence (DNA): TGCAGTGCTAGGCCGACTAGCGGGGGGGTCACAGATACGCAGTATTTT. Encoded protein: CSARPTSGGVTDTQYF.

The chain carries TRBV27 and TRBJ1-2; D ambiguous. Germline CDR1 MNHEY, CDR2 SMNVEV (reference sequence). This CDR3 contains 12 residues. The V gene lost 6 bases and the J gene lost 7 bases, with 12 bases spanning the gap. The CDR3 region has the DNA TGTGCCAGCAGGGGCAGCTTTGGTGGCTACACCTTC. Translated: CASRGSFGGYTF.

The chain's CDR3 is CASATGQETQYF. The CDR3 nucleotides are TGTGCCAGTGCGACAGGGCAAGAGACCCAGTACTTC. The rearrangement joins TRBV2 to TRBJ2-5; the match to TRBD1 covers 7 bases. Germline CDR1 and CDR2: SNHLY and FYNNEI. This CDR3 contains 12 residues. Unmatched junction bases numbered 3, after V lost 9 bases and J lost 2 bases.

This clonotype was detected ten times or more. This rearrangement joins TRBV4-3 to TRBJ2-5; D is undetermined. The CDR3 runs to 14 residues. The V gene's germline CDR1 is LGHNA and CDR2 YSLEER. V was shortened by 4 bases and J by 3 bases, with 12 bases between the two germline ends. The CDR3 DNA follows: TGCGCCAGCAGCCTAACTTACTCGGAAGAGACCCAGTACTTC. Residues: CASSLTYSEETQYF.

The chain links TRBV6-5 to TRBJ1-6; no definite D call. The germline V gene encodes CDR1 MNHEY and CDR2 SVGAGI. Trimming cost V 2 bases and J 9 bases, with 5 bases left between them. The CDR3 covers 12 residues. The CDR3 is CASSYKFSPLHF. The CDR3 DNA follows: TGTGCCAGCAGTTACAAGTTTTCACCCCTCCACTTT.

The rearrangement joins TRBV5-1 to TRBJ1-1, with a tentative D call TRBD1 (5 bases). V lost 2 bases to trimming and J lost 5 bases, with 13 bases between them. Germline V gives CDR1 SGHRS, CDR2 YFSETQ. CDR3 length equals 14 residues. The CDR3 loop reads CASSLAQGRTEAFF. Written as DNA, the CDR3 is TGCGCCAGCAGCTTAGCGCAGGGCAGAACTGAAGCTTTCTTT.

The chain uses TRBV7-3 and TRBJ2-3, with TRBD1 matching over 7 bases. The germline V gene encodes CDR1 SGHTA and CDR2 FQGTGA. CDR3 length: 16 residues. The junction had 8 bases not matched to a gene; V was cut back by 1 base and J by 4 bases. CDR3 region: CASSLKGRGLADTQYF. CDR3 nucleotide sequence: TGTGCCAGCAGCTTAAAAGGCAGGGGGTTAGCAGATACGCAGTATTTT. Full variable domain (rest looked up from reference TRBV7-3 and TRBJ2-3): GAGVSQTPSNKVTEKGKYVELRCDPISGHTALYWYRQSLGQGPEFLIYFQGTGAADDSGLPNDRFFAVRPEGSVSTLKIQRTERGDSAVYLCASSLKGRGLADTQYFGPGTRLTVL.

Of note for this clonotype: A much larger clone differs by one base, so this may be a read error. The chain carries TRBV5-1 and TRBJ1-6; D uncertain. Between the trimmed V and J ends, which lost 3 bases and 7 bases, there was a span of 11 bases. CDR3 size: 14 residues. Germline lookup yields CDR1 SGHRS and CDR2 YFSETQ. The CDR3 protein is CASSCDGGNSPLHF. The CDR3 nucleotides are TGCGCCAGCAGCTGTGATGGTGGAAATTCACCCCTCCACTTT.

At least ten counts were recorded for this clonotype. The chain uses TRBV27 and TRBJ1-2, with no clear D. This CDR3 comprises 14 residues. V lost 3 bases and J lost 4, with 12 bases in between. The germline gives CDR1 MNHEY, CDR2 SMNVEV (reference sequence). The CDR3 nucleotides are TGTGCCAGCAGTTTCGGAGGGTCTGGCTATGGCTACACCTTC. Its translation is CASSFGGSGYGYTF.

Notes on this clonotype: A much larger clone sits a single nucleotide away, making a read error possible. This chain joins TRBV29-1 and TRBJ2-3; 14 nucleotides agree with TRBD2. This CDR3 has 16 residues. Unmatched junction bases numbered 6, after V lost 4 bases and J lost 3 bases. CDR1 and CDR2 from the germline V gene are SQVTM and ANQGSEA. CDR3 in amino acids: CSVGGGTSGSTDTQYF. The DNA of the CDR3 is TGCAGCGTTGGTGGAGGGACTAGCGGGAGTACAGATACGCAGTATTTT.

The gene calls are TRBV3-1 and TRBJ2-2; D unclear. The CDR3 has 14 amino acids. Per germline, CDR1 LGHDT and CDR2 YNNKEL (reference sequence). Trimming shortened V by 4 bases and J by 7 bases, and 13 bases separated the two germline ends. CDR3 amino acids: CASSPPQSGGELFF. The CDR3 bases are TGTGCCAGCAGCCCACCTCAAAGTGGCGGGGAGCTGTTTTTT.

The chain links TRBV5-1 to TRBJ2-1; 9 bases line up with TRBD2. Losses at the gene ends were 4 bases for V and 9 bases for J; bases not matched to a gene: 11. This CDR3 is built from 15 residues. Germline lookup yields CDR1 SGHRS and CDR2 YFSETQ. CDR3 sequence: CASSELAGAGAEQFF. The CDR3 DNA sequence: TGCGCCAGCAGCGAGTTAGCGGGAGCCGGTGCTGAGCAGTTCTTC.

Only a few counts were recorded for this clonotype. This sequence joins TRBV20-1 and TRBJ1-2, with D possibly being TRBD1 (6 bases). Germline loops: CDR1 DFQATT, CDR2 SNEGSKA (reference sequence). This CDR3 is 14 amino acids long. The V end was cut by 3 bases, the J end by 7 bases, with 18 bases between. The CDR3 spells CSASALTGSGGYTF. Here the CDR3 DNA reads TGCAGTGCTAGCGCACTAACAGGGTCTGGTGGCTACACCTTC.

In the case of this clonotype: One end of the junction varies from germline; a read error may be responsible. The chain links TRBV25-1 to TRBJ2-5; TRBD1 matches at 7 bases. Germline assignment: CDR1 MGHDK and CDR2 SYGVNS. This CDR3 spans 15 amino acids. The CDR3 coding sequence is TGTGCCGGCAGTAACCCCAGGGGGTACGAGGAGACCCAGTACTTC. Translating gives CAGSNPRGYEETQYF.

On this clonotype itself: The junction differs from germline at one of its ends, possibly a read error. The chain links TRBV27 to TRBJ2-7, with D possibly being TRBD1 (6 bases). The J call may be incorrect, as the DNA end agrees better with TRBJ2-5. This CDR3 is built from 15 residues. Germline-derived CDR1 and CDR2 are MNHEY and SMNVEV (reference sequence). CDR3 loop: CANSSIAAGVGTQYF. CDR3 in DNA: TGTGCCAACAGTTCCATAGCCGCAGGGGTTGGGACCCAGTACTTC.

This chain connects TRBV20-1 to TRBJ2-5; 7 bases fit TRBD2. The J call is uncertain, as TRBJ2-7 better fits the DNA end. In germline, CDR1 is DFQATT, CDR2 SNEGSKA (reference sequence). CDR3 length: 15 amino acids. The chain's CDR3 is CSARRLGEGPYEQYF. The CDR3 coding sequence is TGCAGTGCTAGGCGCTTGGGGGAGGGTCCCTACGAGCAGTACTTC.

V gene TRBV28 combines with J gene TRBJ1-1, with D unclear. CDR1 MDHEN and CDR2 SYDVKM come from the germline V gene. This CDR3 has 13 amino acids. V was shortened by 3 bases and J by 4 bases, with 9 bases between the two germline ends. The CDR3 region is CASSFGYSTEAFF. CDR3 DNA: TGTGCCAGCAGTTTTGGGTATAGCACTGAAGCTTTCTTT.

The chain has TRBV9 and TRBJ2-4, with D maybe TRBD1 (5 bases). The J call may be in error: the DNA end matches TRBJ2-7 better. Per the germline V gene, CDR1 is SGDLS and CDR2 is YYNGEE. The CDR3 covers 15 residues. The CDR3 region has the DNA TGTGCCAGCAGCGCGAAAGGGGCAGGGACCTACGAGCAGTACTTC. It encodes CASSAKGAGTYEQYF.

In DNA, the CDR3 is TGTGCCAGCAGTGTTATCGAGGCTATTACCGAGCAGTTCTTC. This translates into CASSVIEAITEQFF. This chain joins TRBV14 and TRBJ2-1; no clear D gene. V lost 6 bases, J lost 10 bases, and 19 bases lay in between. The CDR3 is made up of 14 amino acids. Germline V lookup: CDR1 SGHDN, CDR2 FVKESK.

In DNA form, the CDR3 reads TGTGCCAGCAGTGGAAGGACAGGGGGCCTTGAGACCCAGTACTTC. As protein: CASSGRTGGLETQYF. The chain is built from TRBV6-2 or TRBV6-3 and TRBJ2-5; 11 positions agree with TRBD1. In germline, CDR1 is MNHEY, CDR2 SVGEGT. This CDR3 is 15 amino acids long. V was pared by 5 bases and J by 5 bases, with 7 bases of the junction left unmatched.